These T cell receptor beta chains were read from a single sample in a study of T cell responses to AZD1222 COVID-19 vaccine. Clones were read by immunoSEQ multiplex PCR, and TCRdb kept only the in-frame ones, dropping some. This sample yields 130,000 to 150,000 clones, of which nearly 90% are seen a single time; 4.5% to 6.5% belongs to the top ten. The source material was peripheral blood, sampled on day 0 of AZD1222 vaccination. Receptors were obtained from an adult in good health. Each CDR3 is given with its conserved first and last residue.

TRBV5-6,TRBJ2-1,CASSPLTSGSYNEQFF
TRBV6-4,TRBJ2-1,CASGKTSGDSYNEQFF
TRBV20-1,TRBJ2-1,CSASFVAGEQFF
TRBV28,TRBJ2-3,CASSPGGRTDTQYF
TRBV7-2,TRBJ2-7,CASSLSVSYEQYF
TRBV28,TRBJ2-7,CASSFRDSEQYF
TRBV5-5,TRBJ2-3,CASSLLADTQYF
TRBV7-9,TRBJ2-1,CASSRNQQGEQFF
TRBV19,TRBJ1-1,CASSRTLNTEAFF
TRBV7-3,TRBJ1-1,CASSIQRDTEAFF
TRBV4-2,TRBJ1-5,CASSQGTGLKPQHF
TRBV19,TRBJ2-3,CASQGLAGADTQYF
TRBV21-1,TRBJ1-2,CASSTGSGQIRYGYTF
TRBV10-1,TRBJ2-2,CAGSRGGELFF
TRBV28,TRBJ2-1,CASGPAGDFYNEQFF
TRBV5-1,TRBJ2-5,CASSFGRGGETQYF
TRBV2,TRBJ2-3,CASSISDTQYF
TRBV5-8,TRBJ2-2,CASSDIRDSLNTGELFF
TRBV7-8,TRBJ1-4,CASSLARPGQEKLFF
TRBV28,TRBJ1-1,CASSPGRGMNTEAFF
TRBV10-2,TRBJ2-1,CASSPNWYNEQFF
TRBV27,TRBJ1-5,CASSPTWTEDQPQHF
TRBV4-1,TRBJ1-3,CASSPLGGLGGNTIYF
TRBV5-1,TRBJ2-1,CASSLDYSLYNEQFF
TRBV5-1,TRBJ2-1,CASSLEGGTYNEQFF
TRBV5-5,TRBJ2-7,CASSLVATSEYEQYF
TRBV3-1/TRBV3-2,TRBJ2-5,CASSPRSGWETQYF
TRBV5-1,TRBJ1-1,CASSLELSTEAFF
TRBV7-8,TRBJ1-2,CASSTGVAYGYTF
TRBV3-1/TRBV3-2,TRBJ2-5,CASSQEQIGKVGIQETQYF
TRBV6-5,TRBJ1-2,CASSQGNGYTF
TRBV7-9,TRBJ2-7,CASSLGAASSYEQYF
TRBV30,TRBJ1-5,CAWSFSRTGINYQPQHF
TRBV15,TRBJ1-2,CATSLTRDSYGYTF
TRBV24-1,TRBJ2-2,CATSAGTSGGGELFF
TRBV12-3/TRBV12-4,TRBJ1-1,CASSFNMNTEAFF
TRBV28,TRBJ2-5,CASRVDGTLRETQYF
TRBV7-2,TRBJ2-7,CASSLALTDRVPYEQYF
TRBV19,TRBJ1-5,CASRPSTRGAQPQHF
TRBV7-6,TRBJ2-1,CASSARYRDRRDEQFF
TRBV18,TRBJ1-3,CASSPTTSSSGNTIYF
TRBV5-1,TRBJ1-3,CASSFAGNTIYF
TRBV7-3,TRBJ2-1,CASSLRASANLYSSYNEQFF
TRBV19,TRBJ1-5,CASSISRDKPQHF
TRBV5-5,TRBJ2-3,CASSQGLAAPTDTQYF
TRBV9,TRBJ1-2,CASTGTAYGYTF
TRBV14,TRBJ2-7,CASSRGTSGTYEQYF
TRBV7-9,TRBJ1-1,CASSLLTSNTEAFF
TRBV6-5,TRBJ1-2,CASSYSIRGTGGYTF
TRBV10-3,TRBJ1-4,CAISRAGDNEKLFF
TRBV7-2,TRBJ2-7,CASSLRGALAGESEQYF
TRBV3-1/TRBV3-2,TRBJ2-2,CASSQDLFLAGGDTGELFF
TRBV28,TRBJ2-7,CASKSAAYEQYF
TRBV7-2,TRBJ1-5,CASSRTGYSNQPQHF
TRBV28,TRBJ1-2,CASSLEGPGGLYGYTF